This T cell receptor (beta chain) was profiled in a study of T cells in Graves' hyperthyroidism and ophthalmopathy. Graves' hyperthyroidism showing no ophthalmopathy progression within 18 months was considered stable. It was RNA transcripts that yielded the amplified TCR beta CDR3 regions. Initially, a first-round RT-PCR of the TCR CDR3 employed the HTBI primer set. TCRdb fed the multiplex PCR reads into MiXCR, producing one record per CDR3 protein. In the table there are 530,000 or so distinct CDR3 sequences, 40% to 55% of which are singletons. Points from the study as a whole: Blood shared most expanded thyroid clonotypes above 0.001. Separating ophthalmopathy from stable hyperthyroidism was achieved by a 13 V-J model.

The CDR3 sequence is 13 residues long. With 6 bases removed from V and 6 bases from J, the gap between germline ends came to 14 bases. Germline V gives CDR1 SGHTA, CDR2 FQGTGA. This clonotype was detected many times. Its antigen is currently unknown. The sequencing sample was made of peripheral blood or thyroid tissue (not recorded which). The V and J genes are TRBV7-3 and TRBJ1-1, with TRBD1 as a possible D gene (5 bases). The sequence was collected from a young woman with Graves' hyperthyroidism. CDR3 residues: CASSSTVGSEAFF. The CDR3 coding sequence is TGTGCCAGCAGTTCGACAGTCGGGTCTGAAGCTTTCTTT.